Each of the 20 T cell receptor beta chains below was sequenced from the same sample in a study. TCRdb independently ran MiXCR on the 5' RACE reads; one entry per CDR3 protein. The table records fewer than 25,000 distinct CDR3 sequences, 30% of them present only once. The sample taken for sequencing was tumor-infiltrating naive CD4+ T cells sorted from the breast tumor. The sample's subset: naive CD4+ T cells, CD4+CD45RA+CD25-. The receptor source for this set is a female donor with breast cancer.

On this clonotype: It may be a read error: a sequence one base away is much more abundant. The chain links TRBV9 to TRBJ2-1; a weak D match, TRBD1 (6 bases). The CDR3 contains 16 residues. The V end was cut by 0 bases, the J end by 4 bases, with 14 bases between. Germline V lookup: CDR1 SGDLS, CDR2 YYNGEE. CDR3: CASSVDGGTTYNEQFF. Written as DNA, the CDR3 is TGTGCCAGCAGCGTAGATGGGGGCACGACATACAATGAGCAGTTCTTC.

This clonotype has only a few counts. The chain is built from TRBV5-4 and TRBJ1-1; 7 nucleotides match TRBD1. CDR3 length equals 14 residues. The junction had 7 bases not matched to a gene; V was cut back by 3 bases and J by 5 bases. Looked up from germline, CDR1 is SGHNT and CDR2 is YYREEE (reference sequence). CDR3 coding DNA: TGTGCCAGCAGCTCTTTACAGGGGCGTACTGAAGCTTTCTTT. Residues: CASSSLQGRTEAFF.

Of note for this clonotype: The junction departs from germline at one end; a sequencing error may be responsible. The V gene is TRBV4-1, the J gene TRBJ2-4; TRBD2 matches at 10 bases. The CDR3 runs 17 residues. Germline V gene lookup returns CDR1 MGHRA and CDR2 YSYEKL. The CDR3 nucleotides read TGCGCTAGCAGCCAAGAGAGGCTAGCGGGAGCCAAAAACACTCAGTACTTC. It specifies CASSQERLAGAKNTQYF.

This clonotype is deemed medium-sized (0.01 to 0.1%). The chain employs TRBV6-5 and TRBJ2-6; TRBD2 is a possible D gene (5 bases). Between the trimmed V and J ends, which lost 2 bases and 1 base, there was a span of 12 bases. CDR1 is MNHEY, CDR2 SVGAGI, per germline. The length of the CDR3 is 17 residues. The CDR3 protein is CASSYEGMGSGANVLTF. As DNA, the CDR3 is TGTGCCAGCAGTTACGAGGGCATGGGGTCTGGGGCCAACGTCCTGACTTTC.

This clonotype has at least ten counts. This sequence joins TRBV6-6 and TRBJ2-7; D remains ambiguous. Deletions cut 0 bases from V and 2 bases from J, with 8 bases between. The germline V gene has CDR1 MNHNY and CDR2 SVGAGI (reference sequence). This CDR3 contains 14 residues. CDR3 sequence reads: CASSYSTGTYEQYF. CDR3 nucleotides: TGTGCCAGCAGTTACTCGACTGGCACCTACGAGCAGTACTTC.

The sample holds many counts of this clonotype. This chain joins TRBV19 and TRBJ2-1; 10 bases match TRBD1. The V and J ends lost 3 bases and 2 bases, in that order; junction bases with no gene match: 1. The germline V gene has CDR1 LNHDA and CDR2 SQIVND (reference sequence). The CDR3 has 15 residues. The CDR3 coding sequence is TGTGCCAGTAGTATGACAGGGGGCACCTACAATGAGCAGTTCTTC. Encoded protein: CASSMTGGTYNEQFF.

In this sample, this clonotype turned up a few times. The rearrangement uses TRBV7-9 and TRBJ2-3; D remains ambiguous. CDR3 size: 14 residues. The germline V gene has CDR1 SEHNR and CDR2 FQNEAQ (reference sequence). V was shortened by 5 bases and J by 0 bases, with 9 bases between the two germline ends. CDR3 in DNA: TGTGCCAGCAGCCTGGATAGGAGCACAGATACGCAGTATTTT. Protein: CASSLDRSTDTQYF.

Regarding this clonotype: One junction end does not reproduce the germline sequence, and a read error may be involved. V is TRBV7-2 and J is TRBJ2-1, with D tentatively TRBD1 or TRBD2 (7 bases each). This CDR3 is built from 14 residues. Germline V gives CDR1 SGHTA, CDR2 FQGNSA. The CDR3: CANSSRGGYNEQFF. Written as DNA, the CDR3 is TGTGCCAACAGCTCCAGGGGGGGCTACAATGAGCAGTTCTTC.

In its sample, this clonotype was seen a few times. The V and J genes are TRBV18 and TRBJ2-2; 8 nucleotides line up with TRBD1. This CDR3 has 15 residues. CDR1 is KGHSH and CDR2 is LQKENI in the germline V gene. After removal of 3 bases from V and 7 bases from J, the junction contained 7 bases not matched to a gene. The CDR3 region is CASSPDRAKLGELFF. The DNA of the CDR3 is TGTGCCAGCTCACCGGACAGGGCAAAGCTCGGGGAGCTGTTTTTT.

V gene TRBV20-1 combines with J gene TRBJ2-1; 7 bases fit TRBD2. Germline V gives CDR1 DFQATT, CDR2 SNEGSKA (reference sequence). V shed 0 bases and J 3 bases; nucleotides not matched to a gene: 8. The CDR3 has 16 amino acids. The CDR3 sequence is CSARDHAGAGYNEQFF. CDR3 bases: TGCAGTGCTAGAGATCATGCGGGAGCTGGCTACAATGAGCAGTTCTTC.

The chain links TRBV6-1 to TRBJ1-5; D is undetermined. The CDR3 covers 12 residues. Germline assignment: CDR1 MNHNS and CDR2 SASEGT. Trimming left V 7 bases short and J 4 bases short, with 8 bases between. CDR3 amino acids: CASTSPNQPQHF. CDR3 nucleotide sequence: TGTGCCAGCACTTCACCTAATCAGCCCCAGCATTTT.

This chain joins TRBV28 and TRBJ1-1; D might be TRBD1 (5 bases). The CDR3 is 15 amino acids. Per the germline V gene, CDR1 is MDHEN and CDR2 is SYDVKM. The V end lost 4 bases, the J end lost 2 bases, and 14 bases lay between the germline ends. The CDR3 here is CASSSSRDGNTEAFF. The CDR3 nucleotides read TGTGCCAGCAGTTCGTCCCGGGACGGAAACACTGAAGCTTTCTTT.

This clonotype occurred a few times. This may be a read error, as it is one base from a much larger clone. The chain links TRBV19 to TRBJ1-5, with D unresolved. Germline loops: CDR1 LNHDA, CDR2 SQIVND (reference sequence). This CDR3 has 12 amino acids. This CDR3 is CVSSTGNQPQHF. The DNA of the CDR3 is TGTGTCAGTAGTACCGGCAATCAGCCCCAGCATTTT.

The chain uses TRBV29-1 and TRBJ1-1; 7 bases line up with TRBD1. CDR3 length: 13 amino acids. V lost 6 bases and J lost 4; bases outside the gene matches: 8. Germline CDR1 is SQVTM and CDR2 is ANQGSEA. CDR3 sequence (DNA): TGCAGCGTGCACAGGGGCAGCGGCACTGAAGCTTTCTTT. Residues: CSVHRGSGTEAFF.

This clonotype was counted ten times or more. The chain employs TRBV4-2 and TRBJ2-1; D could derive from TRBD1 or TRBD2 (5 bases each). Trimming removed 5 bases at V and 10 bases at J, with 12 bases between. The CDR3 runs to 12 residues. Germline CDR1 and CDR2: LGHNA and YNFKEQ. The CDR3 DNA follows: TGTGCCAGCAGCTCCCTGGGGGTCGAGCAGTTCTTC. Translated, it gives CASSSLGVEQFF.

This clonotype has a count of ten or more. The V gene is TRBV7-8, the J gene TRBJ2-3; D gene uncertain. This CDR3 is built from 14 residues. V was trimmed by 2 bases and J by 1 base, leaving 7 bases between them. The germline CDR1 and CDR2 sequences are SGHVS and FQNEAQ. The DNA of the CDR3 is TGTGCCAGCAGCTTATATACAGGCACAGATACGCAGTATTTT. Translation: CASSLYTGTDTQYF.

The V gene is TRBV20-1, the J gene TRBJ1-5, with a tentative D call TRBD1 (5 bases). V lost 3 bases to trimming and J lost 2 bases, with 11 bases between them. CDR1 is DFQATT, CDR2 SNEGSKA, per germline (reference sequence). This CDR3 has 14 amino acids. CDR3 loop: CSASSGQGNQPQHF. In DNA, the CDR3 is TGCAGTGCTAGTTCGGGGCAGGGCAATCAGCCCCAGCATTTT.

This clonotype occurred a few times. The gene calls are TRBV12-3 or TRBV12-4 and TRBJ1-2, with 11 bases identical to TRBD1. After removal of 2 bases from V and 3 bases from J, the junction contained 5 bases not matched to a gene. This CDR3 is built from 16 residues. CDR3 in amino acids: CASSLWTGGNHYGYTF. The CDR3 nucleotides read TGTGCCAGCAGTTTATGGACAGGGGGCAATCACTATGGCTACACCTTC.

The chain links TRBV20-1 to TRBJ2-1; no reliable D call. The V end lost 6 bases, the J end lost 3 bases, and 18 bases lay between the germline ends. Germline CDR1 and CDR2: DFQATT and SNEGSKA (reference sequence). This CDR3 comprises 15 residues. This chain's CDR3 is CSAQTNSGRYNEQFF. The CDR3 bases are TGCAGTGCGCAGACAAACTCCGGTCGCTACAATGAGCAGTTCTTC.

The V and J genes are TRBV11-2 and TRBJ2-3, with 11 bases lining up with TRBD2. After removal of 3 bases from V and 6 bases from J, the junction contained 8 bases not matched to a gene. This CDR3 is built from 16 residues. Germline V gene lookup returns CDR1 SGHAT and CDR2 FQNNGV. CDR3 in DNA: TGTGCCAGCAGCTTTCGGACTAGCGGGCAAGCCGATACGCAGTATTTT. Protein product: CASSFRTSGQADTQYF.